This T cell receptor (beta chain) came from a study of glioma-infiltrating T cells. Looking at the study overall: Glioma patients had dexamethasone for six or fewer days before surgery.

Study-level points and caveats: Gliomas, especially low-grade, showed above-expected tissue-blood divergence; non-neoplastic patients showed below. Patients with low tissue-blood divergence carried a signature set of shared blood CDR3 motifs.

Trimming cost V 5 bases and J 3 bases; bases outside gene matches: 7. Germline V gene data show CDR1 as SGHTA and CDR2 as FQGNSA. CDR3 length equals 15 residues. A few counts support this clonotype. Its target is not known. Using RNA template, CDR3s of TCR alpha and beta were amplified with iRepertoire arm-PCR. MiXCR was run by TCRdb on the multiplex PCR reads, yielding one entry per CDR3 protein. The sample lists more than 300,000 distinct CDR3 sequences, more than 35% seen once, with around 11% in the top ten. This sequence was found in a human donor with low-grade glioma or glioblastoma, undergoing nonglioma brain surgery, or in good health (not recorded which). The chain is built from TRBV7-2 and TRBJ2-3; 8 bases are shared with TRBD2. The specimen was glioma tissue, nonneoplastic brain tissue, or PBMCs (not recorded which). The CDR3 coding sequence is TGTGCCAGCAGCCCGGGACTAGTCGCAACAGATACGCAGTATTTT. It yields the protein CASSPGLVATDTQYF.